This T cell receptor (beta chain) originates from a study of Graves' ophthalmopathy and Graves' hyperthyroidism. Whole-study findings and limits: With 70.59% sensitivity and approximately 73% specificity, the model predicted ophthalmopathy progression. Among expanded thyroid clonotypes above 0.001 frequency, most also occurred in blood. Classification of ophthalmopathy versus stable hyperthyroidism by a 13-signature model yielded around 88% sensitivity and approximately 80% specificity.

In its sample, this clonotype was seen many times. No antigen is known for it. The germline V gene encodes CDR1 SEHNR and CDR2 FQNEAQ (reference sequence). V was cut by 3 bases and J by 10 bases, with 25 bases left in between. The CDR3 totals 17 residues. Clinical symptoms, serum thyroxine, TRAb, thyroid ultrasound and orbital computed tomography formed the basis of diagnosis. Researchers took RNA transcripts and amplified TCR beta CDR3 regions from them. The library came from an HTBI-primed first-round RT-PCR and a second-round multiplex PCR. TCRdb fed the multiplex PCR reads into MiXCR, producing one record per CDR3 protein. This sample has approximately 37,000 distinct CDR3 sequences, with roughly half found just once.

This chain joins TRBV7-9 and TRBJ2-1, with D possibly TRBD2 on 6 matching bases. The sample comprised peripheral blood. This sequence originates from an adult man with Graves' ophthalmopathy. The CDR3 reads CASSLTLAGLPSREQFF. The CDR3 DNA follows: TGTGCCAGCAGCTTGACCCTAGCCGGACTACCGTCACGGGAGCAGTTCTTC.